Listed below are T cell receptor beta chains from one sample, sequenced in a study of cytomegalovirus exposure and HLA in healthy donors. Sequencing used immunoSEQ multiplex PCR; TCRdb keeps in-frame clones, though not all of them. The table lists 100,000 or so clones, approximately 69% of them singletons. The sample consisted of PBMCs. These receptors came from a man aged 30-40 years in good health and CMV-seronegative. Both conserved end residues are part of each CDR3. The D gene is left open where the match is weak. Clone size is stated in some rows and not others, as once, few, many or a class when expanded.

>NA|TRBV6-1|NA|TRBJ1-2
TGTGCCAGCCGAACAGGGAATAACTATGGCTACACCTTC
CASRTGNNYGYTF
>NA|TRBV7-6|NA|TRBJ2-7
TGTGCCAGCAGCTTAGCCTATGGGGCCTACGAGCAGTACTTC
CASSLAYGAYEQYF
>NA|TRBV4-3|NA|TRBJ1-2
TGCGCCAGCAGCCAAGATCGGGGGGGCGGCTACACCTTC
CASSQDRGGGYTF
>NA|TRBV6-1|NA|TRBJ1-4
TGTGCCAGCAGGGAAGGGCGGAGTAATGAAAAACTGTTTTTT
CASREGRSNEKLFF
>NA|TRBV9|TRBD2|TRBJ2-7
TGTGCCAGCAGCGTAGGGGGGGCGGGAGGGTACGAGCAGTACTTC
CASSVGGAGGYEQYF
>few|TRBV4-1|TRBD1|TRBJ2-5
TGCGCCAGCAGCCTCATAGGACAGGGCCAAGAGACCCAGTACTTC
CASSLIGQGQETQYF
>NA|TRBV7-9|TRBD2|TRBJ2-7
TGTGCCAGCATTCTCACTAGCGGGAGTTACGAGCAGTACTTC
CASILTSGSYEQYF
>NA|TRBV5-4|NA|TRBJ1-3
TGTGCCAGCAGCTCAGAGGGGGCTGGAAACACCATATATTTT
CASSSEGAGNTIYF
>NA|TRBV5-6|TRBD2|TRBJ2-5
TGTGCCAGCAGTTACTTCGGGGCTAGCGGGAGGTGGGAAGAGACCCAGTACTTC
CASSYFGASGRWEETQYF
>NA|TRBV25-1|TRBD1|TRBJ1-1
TGTGCCAGCAGAAAATTGACAGGGGCTAACACTGAAGCTTTCTTT
CASRKLTGANTEAFF
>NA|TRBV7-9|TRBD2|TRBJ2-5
TGTGCCAGCAGCTATGGATCGAGCGGGAGAGGTCAAGAGACCCAGTACTTC
CASSYGSSGRGQETQYF
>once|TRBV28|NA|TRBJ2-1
TGTGCCAGCAGTTTCGAAACAGAGCCTTCCTACAATGAGCAGTTCTTC
CASSFETEPSYNEQFF
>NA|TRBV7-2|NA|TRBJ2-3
TGTGCCAGCAGCTTTGGGCTAGCAGGAGATACGCAGTATTTT
CASSFGLAGDTQYF
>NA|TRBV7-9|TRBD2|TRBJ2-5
TGTGCCAGCAGCTTAAGCGGGACGGGCTCCGAGACCCAGTACTTC
CASSLSGTGSETQYF
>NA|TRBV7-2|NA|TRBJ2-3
TGTGCCAGCAGCTTAGATAGTAGCGGCACAGATACGCAGTATTTT
CASSLDSSGTDTQYF
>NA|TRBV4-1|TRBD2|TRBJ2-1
TGCGCCAGCAGCCAAGTGTTTGCGGGAGGGGACAATGAGCAGTTCTTC
CASSQVFAGGDNEQFF
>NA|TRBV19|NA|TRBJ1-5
TGTGCCAGTAGTTCTCGGACCCAGGGGAGCAATCAGCCCCAGCATTTT
CASSSRTQGSNQPQHF
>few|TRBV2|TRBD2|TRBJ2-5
TGTGCCAGCAGGGTGACTAGCGGGAGCCCTTCGACCCAGTACTTC
CASRVTSGSPSTQYF
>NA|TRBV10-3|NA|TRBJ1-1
TGTGCCATCAAGGCGGGATTAGGGAACACTGAAGCTTTCTTT
CAIKAGLGNTEAFF